The 15 T cell receptor beta chains in this list originate from one sample, sequenced in a study of beta chain features in type 1 diabetes (dated by TCRdb to 2016 to 2019). Paper-wide results and their limitations: Type 1 diabetes patients showed a moderate but significant shortening of TCRB CDR3 length in all four CD4+ subsets.

These receptors' antigens are unknown. The library was built by means of the immunoSEQ multiplex PCR assay. The entire amount of isolated RNA was reverse transcribed using the High Capacity cDNA Reverse Transcription Kit, so the sequenced TCRB transcripts were expressed ones. The table was pulled from immuneACCESS by TCRdb, which kept in-frame rearrangements only. Such tables lose some clones; where checked, under half of the loss comes from unresolved V genes, and the rest has no known cause. The sample has more than 120,000 clones on record, about an eighth of them singletons. The ten largest clones take up approximately 1.3% of the sample. The source material was central memory CD4+ T cells from blood. The receptors were gathered from a man younger than 30 with type 1 diabetes.

There are many counts of this clone. The genes are TRBV14 and TRBJ1-2; 10 nucleotides agree with TRBD1. Germline lookup yields CDR1 SGHDN and CDR2 FVKESK. This CDR3 is 11 amino acids long. V was pared by 5 bases and J by 12 bases, with 3 bases of the junction left unmatched. The CDR3 region is CASSAGQGHTF. In nucleotides, the CDR3 is TGTGCCAGCAGCGCGGGACAGGGGCACACCTTC.

This sequence joins TRBV5-1 and TRBJ2-5, with TRBD1 identical over 7 bases. The CDR3 has 15 amino acids. V trimming: 4 bases; J trimming: 5 bases; junction bases outside the gene matches: 11. CDR1 is SGHRS and CDR2 is YFSETQ in the germline V gene. As DNA, the CDR3 is TGCGCCAGCAGCCTCAGCGAGGCCAGGGGGGAGACCCAGTACTTC. It specifies CASSLSEARGETQYF.

This chain uses TRBV6-5 with TRBJ1-2; D is perhaps TRBD1 (6 bases). Germline CDR1 reads MNHEY; CDR2 reads SVGAGI. Trimming took off 5 bases at V and 8 bases at J, with 15 bases between the two ends. This CDR3 has 13 amino acids. CDR3 in amino acids: CASSPTGTEGYTF. CDR3 DNA: TGTGCCAGCAGTCCAACAGGGACGGAGGGCTACACCTTC.

The chain uses TRBV4-1 and TRBJ2-1; 7 bases agree with TRBD1. The V gene's germline CDR1 is MGHRA and CDR2 YSYEKL. This CDR3 contains 16 residues. V shed 0 bases and J 6 bases; nucleotides not matched to a gene: 8. CDR3 DNA: TGCGCCAGCAGCCAAGACACGACAGGGCTGGGCAATGAGCAGTTCTTC. It translates to CASSQDTTGLGNEQFF.

The rearrangement joins TRBV19 to TRBJ2-7; 7 bases line up with TRBD2. Germline-derived CDR1 and CDR2 are LNHDA and SQIVND (reference sequence). This CDR3 spans 15 amino acids. Losses at the gene ends were 4 bases for V and 3 bases for J; bases not matched to a gene: 9. CDR3: CASSNGRNPFYEQYF. In nucleotides, the CDR3 is TGTGCCAGTAGTAACGGGAGGAATCCTTTCTACGAGCAGTACTTC.

The chain links TRBV13 to TRBJ2-1, with 11 bases lining up with TRBD2. With V trimmed by 5 bases and J by 7 bases, 7 bases remained unmatched. CDR1 PRHDT and CDR2 FYEKMQ come from the germline V gene (reference sequence). The CDR3 totals 15 residues. The CDR3 DNA reads as TGTGCCAGCAGCCCCCGGACTAGCGGGTTTAATGAGCAGTTCTTC. It codes for CASSPRTSGFNEQFF.

This clone was seen a few times. This chain links TRBV15 with TRBJ1-1; possible D gene TRBD1, 5 bases. This CDR3 region has 14 residues. V lost 3 bases to trimming and J lost 4 bases, with 12 bases between them. Germline V gene lookup returns CDR1 LNHNV and CDR2 YYDKDF (reference sequence). The chain's CDR3 is CATSRLGDATEAFF. CDR3 nucleotides: TGTGCCACCAGCAGGCTCGGGGACGCCACTGAAGCTTTCTTT.

On this clone: Other DNA sequences from this sample encode an identical CDR3 as well. The rearrangement uses TRBV9 and TRBJ2-1; D uncertain. Between the trimmed V and J ends, which lost 0 bases and 3 bases, there was a span of 10 bases. Germline V gene sequence: CDR1 SGDLS, CDR2 YYNGEE. The CDR3 runs to 15 residues. This chain's CDR3 is CASSVAGGSYNEQFF. Written as DNA, the CDR3 is TGTGCCAGCAGCGTAGCGGGCGGCAGCTACAATGAGCAGTTCTTC.

This clone ranks as medium-sized. The chain has TRBV7-9 and TRBJ2-1; 14 bases align to TRBD2. Germline CDR1 reads SEHNR; CDR2 reads FQNEAQ (reference sequence). V shed 7 bases, J shed 0 bases, and the junction held 8 bases outside the gene matches. The CDR3 totals 18 residues. The CDR3 sequence: CASMGLAGARNSYNEQFF. CDR3 nucleotide sequence: TGTGCCAGCATGGGACTAGCGGGGGCCCGGAACTCCTACAATGAGCAGTTCTTC.

This clone was detected ten times or more. The chain joins TRBV30 to TRBJ2-5; no clear D. Germline V gives CDR1 GTSNPN, CDR2 SVGIG (reference sequence). This CDR3 is built from 16 residues. Trimming left V 0 bases short and J 1 base short, with 15 bases between. The CDR3 spells CAWSVRPAGPQETQYF. CDR3 nucleotides: TGTGCCTGGAGTGTACGCCCGGCAGGACCCCAAGAGACCCAGTACTTC.

The chain uses TRBV10-3 and TRBJ2-5; D not resolved. The CDR3 consists of 13 residues. V dropped 0 bases and J dropped 7 bases, with 9 bases sitting between them. Germline V gives CDR1 ENHRY, CDR2 SYGVKD. As DNA, the CDR3 is TGTGCCATCAGTGAGTCGGCTACCGGGACCCAGTACTTC. Translating it yields CAISESATGTQYF.

This clone was seen only a few times. Other DNA sequences in this specimen translate into the identical CDR3. The chain combines TRBV7-2 with TRBJ2-1; D is uncertain. The length of the CDR3 is 13 residues. Between the trimmed V and J ends, which lost 1 base and 10 bases, there was a span of 11 bases. Germline values: CDR1 SGHTA, CDR2 FQGNSA. The CDR3: CASSLGGPQEQFF. DNA of the CDR3: TGTGCCAGCAGCTTAGGTGGTCCCCAGGAGCAGTTCTTC.

This clone was seen a few times. The chain joins TRBV19 to TRBJ2-5, with 7 bases lining up with TRBD2. Unmatched junction bases numbered 7, after V lost 2 bases and J lost 4 bases. This CDR3 spans 15 amino acids. The germline V gene has CDR1 LNHDA and CDR2 SQIVND (reference sequence). This chain's CDR3 is CASSIKGGFVETQYF. The DNA of the CDR3 is TGTGCCAGTAGTATAAAGGGAGGGTTTGTAGAGACCCAGTACTTC.

The rearrangement joins TRBV7-2 to TRBJ2-3; TRBD1 matches 7 bases. CDR3 length equals 15 residues. Germline trimming cut 5 bases from V and 3 bases from J; bases unmatched to any gene: 8. Germline CDR1 SGHTA, CDR2 FQGNSA. CDR3 amino acids: CASSATGFGTDTQYF. CDR3 in DNA: TGTGCCAGCAGCGCGACAGGGTTTGGTACAGATACGCAGTATTTT.

The V and J genes are TRBV28 and TRBJ2-7; D could derive from TRBD1 or TRBD2 (5 bases each). The CDR3 is 12 residues long. V dropped 9 bases and J dropped 0 bases, with 9 bases sitting between them. Looked up from germline, CDR1 is MDHEN and CDR2 is SYDVKM. The CDR3 loop is CASTGGSYEQYF. The CDR3 DNA is TGTGCCAGTACAGGAGGCTCCTACGAGCAGTACTTC.